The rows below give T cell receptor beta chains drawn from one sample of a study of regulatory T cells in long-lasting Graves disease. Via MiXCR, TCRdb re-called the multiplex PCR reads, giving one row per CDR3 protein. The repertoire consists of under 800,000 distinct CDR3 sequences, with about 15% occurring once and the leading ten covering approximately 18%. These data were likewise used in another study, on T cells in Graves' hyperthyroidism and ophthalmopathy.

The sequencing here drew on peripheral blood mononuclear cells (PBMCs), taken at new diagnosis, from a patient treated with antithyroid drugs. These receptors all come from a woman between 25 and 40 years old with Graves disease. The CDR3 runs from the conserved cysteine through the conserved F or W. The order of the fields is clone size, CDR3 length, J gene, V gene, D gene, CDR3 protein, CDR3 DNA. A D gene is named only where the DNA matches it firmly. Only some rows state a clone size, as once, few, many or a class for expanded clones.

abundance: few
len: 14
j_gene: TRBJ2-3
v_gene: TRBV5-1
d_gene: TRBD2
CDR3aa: CASSLTSGRNTQYF
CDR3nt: TGCGCCAGCAGCTTGACTAGCGGGAGAAATACGCAGTATTTT

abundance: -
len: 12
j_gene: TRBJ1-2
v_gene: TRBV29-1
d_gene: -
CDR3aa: CSVGGQAYGYTF
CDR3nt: TGCAGCGTTGGGGGTCAAGCCTATGGCTACACCTTC

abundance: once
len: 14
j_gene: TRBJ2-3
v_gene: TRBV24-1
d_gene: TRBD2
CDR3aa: CATETSGNTDTQYF
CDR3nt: TGTGCCACCGAGACTAGCGGAAACACAGATACGCAGTATTTT

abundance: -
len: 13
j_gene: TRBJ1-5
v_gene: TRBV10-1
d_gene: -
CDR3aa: CASSDIGNQPQHF
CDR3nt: TGCGCCAGCAGTGACATAGGGAATCAGCCCCAGCATTTT

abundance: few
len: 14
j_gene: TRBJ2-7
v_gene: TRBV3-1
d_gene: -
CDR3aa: CASSQELRGYEQYF
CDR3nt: TGTGCCAGCAGCCAAGAATTAAGGGGCTACGAGCAGTACTTC

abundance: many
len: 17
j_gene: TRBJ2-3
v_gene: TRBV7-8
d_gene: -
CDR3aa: CASSPRAGGTRTDTQYF
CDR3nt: TGTGCCAGCAGCCCGAGGGCTGGCGGGACCCGCACAGATACGCAGTATTTT

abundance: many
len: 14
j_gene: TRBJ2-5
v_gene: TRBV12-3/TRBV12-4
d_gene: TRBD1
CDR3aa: CASSVQGVRETQYF
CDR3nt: TGTGCCAGCAGTGTACAGGGGGTGAGGGAGACCCAGTACTTC

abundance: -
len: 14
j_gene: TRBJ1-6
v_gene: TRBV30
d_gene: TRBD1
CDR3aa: CAWGRDRAFSPLHF
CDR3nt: TGTGCCTGGGGCCGGGACAGGGCGTTTTCACCCCTCCACTTT

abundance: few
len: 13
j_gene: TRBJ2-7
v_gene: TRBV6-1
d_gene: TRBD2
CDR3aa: CASCGLAGDEQYF
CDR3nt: TGTGCCAGCTGCGGACTAGCGGGAGACGAGCAGTACTTC

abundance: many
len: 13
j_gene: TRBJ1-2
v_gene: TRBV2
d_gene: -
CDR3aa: CASDTQGLYGYTF
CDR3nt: TGTGCCAGCGACACGCAGGGTCTCTATGGCTACACCTTC

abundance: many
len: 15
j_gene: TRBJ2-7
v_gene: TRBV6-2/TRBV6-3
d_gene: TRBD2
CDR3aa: CASSAREGGPYEQYF
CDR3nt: TGTGCCAGCAGTGCCCGGGAGGGAGGGCCCTACGAGCAGTACTTC

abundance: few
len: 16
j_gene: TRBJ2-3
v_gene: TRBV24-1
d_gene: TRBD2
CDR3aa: CATSDNGSGSTDTQYF
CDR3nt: TGTGCCACCAGTGATAATGGTAGCGGGAGCACAGATACGCAGTATTTT

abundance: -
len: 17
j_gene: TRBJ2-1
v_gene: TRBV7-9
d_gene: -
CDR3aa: CASSTRVGTRGGNEQFF
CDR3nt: TGTGCCAGCAGCACCAGAGTTGGGACTCGAGGGGGCAATGAGCAGTTCTTC

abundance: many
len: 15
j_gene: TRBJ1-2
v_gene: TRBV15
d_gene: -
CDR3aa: CATSRDFGVSYGYTF
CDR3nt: TGTGCCACCAGCAGAGATTTCGGGGTCTCCTATGGCTACACCTTC

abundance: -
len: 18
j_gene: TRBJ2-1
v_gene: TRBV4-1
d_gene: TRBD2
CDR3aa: CASSQDRLAGGSDNEQFF
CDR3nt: TGCGCCAGCAGCCAAGACCGGCTAGCGGGAGGCTCGGACAATGAGCAGTTCTTC

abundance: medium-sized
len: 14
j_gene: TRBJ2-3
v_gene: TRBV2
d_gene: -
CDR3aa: CASRRQGRTDTQYF
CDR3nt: TGTGCCAGCAGACGGCAGGGGAGGACAGATACGCAGTATTTT

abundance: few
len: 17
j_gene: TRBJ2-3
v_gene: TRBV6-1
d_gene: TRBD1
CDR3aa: CASSEMPGQGSSDTQYF
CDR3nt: TGTGCCAGCAGTGAAATGCCCGGACAGGGTTCATCAGATACGCAGTATTTT

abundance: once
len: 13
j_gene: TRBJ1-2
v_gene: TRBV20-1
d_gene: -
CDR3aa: CSARSQVNYGYTF
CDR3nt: TGCAGTGCTAGAAGTCAAGTTAACTATGGCTACACCTTC

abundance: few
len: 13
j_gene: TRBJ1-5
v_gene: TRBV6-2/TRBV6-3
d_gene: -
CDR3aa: CASSERILQPQHF
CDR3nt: TGTGCCAGCAGTGAGAGGATTTTGCAGCCCCAGCATTTT

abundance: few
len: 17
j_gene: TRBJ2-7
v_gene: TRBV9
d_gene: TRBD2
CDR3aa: CASSVVHGLEVFYEQYF
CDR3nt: TGTGCCAGCAGCGTAGTGCACGGACTAGAGGTTTTCTACGAGCAGTACTTC

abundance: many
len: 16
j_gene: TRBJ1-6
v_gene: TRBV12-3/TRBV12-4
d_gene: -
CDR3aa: CASSPDARDRNSPLHF
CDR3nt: TGTGCCAGCAGCCCCGACGCACGGGATCGGAATTCACCCCTCCACTTT

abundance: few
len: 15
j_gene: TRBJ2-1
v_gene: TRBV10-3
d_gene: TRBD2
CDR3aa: CAISLGLAGGNEQFF
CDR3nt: TGTGCCATCAGTCTAGGACTAGCGGGAGGTAATGAGCAGTTCTTC

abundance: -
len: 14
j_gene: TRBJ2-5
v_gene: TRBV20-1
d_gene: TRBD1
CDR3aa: CSARGDRGYETQYF
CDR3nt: TGCAGTGCTAGAGGGGACAGGGGATATGAGACCCAGTACTTC

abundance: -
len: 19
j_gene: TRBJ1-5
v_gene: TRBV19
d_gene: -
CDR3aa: CARFMTKAGPPRSNQPQHF
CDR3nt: TGTGCCCGGTTTATGACTAAGGCCGGGCCACCCAGGAGCAATCAGCCCCAGCATTTT

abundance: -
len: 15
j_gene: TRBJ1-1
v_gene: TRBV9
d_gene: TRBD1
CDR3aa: CASSSRRGLDTEAFF
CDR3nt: TGTGCCAGCAGCTCCCGCAGGGGGCTGGACACTGAAGCTTTCTTT

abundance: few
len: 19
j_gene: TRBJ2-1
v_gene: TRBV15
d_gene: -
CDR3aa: CATTPLSSGKGYLYNEQFF
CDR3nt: TGTGCCACCACCCCGCTTTCCAGCGGCAAGGGTTACCTCTACAATGAGCAGTTCTTC

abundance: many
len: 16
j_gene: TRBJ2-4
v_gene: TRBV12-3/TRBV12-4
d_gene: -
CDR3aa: CASSFLAFLAKNIQYF
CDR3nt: TGTGCCAGCAGTTTTCTAGCGTTTCTAGCCAAAAACATTCAGTACTTC

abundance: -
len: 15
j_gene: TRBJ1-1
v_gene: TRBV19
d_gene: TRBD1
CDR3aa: CASRWDRGVSTEAFF
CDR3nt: TGTGCCAGTAGATGGGACAGGGGGGTTTCCACTGAAGCTTTCTTT

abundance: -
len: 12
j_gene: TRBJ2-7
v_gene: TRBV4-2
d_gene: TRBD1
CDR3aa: CASSQVPGQTIF
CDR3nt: TGTGCCAGCAGCCAAGTGCCGGGACAGACGATCTTC

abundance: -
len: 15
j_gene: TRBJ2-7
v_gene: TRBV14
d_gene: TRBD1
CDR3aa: CASSQASRGSYEQYF
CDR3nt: TGTGCCAGCAGCCAAGCGTCCAGGGGGTCCTACGAGCAGTACTTC

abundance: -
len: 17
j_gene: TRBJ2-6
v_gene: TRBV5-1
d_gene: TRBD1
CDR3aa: CASSPGQPYSGANVLTF
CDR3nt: TGCGCCAGCAGCCCGGGACAGCCCTACTCTGGGGCCAACGTCCTGACTTTC

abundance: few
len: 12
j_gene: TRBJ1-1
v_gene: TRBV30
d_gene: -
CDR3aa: CAWSGQGTEAFF
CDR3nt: TGTGCCTGGAGCGGTCAGGGGACTGAAGCTTTCTTT

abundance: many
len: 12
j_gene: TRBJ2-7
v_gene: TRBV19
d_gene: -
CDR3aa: CASSPVAGAQYF
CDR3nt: TGTGCCAGTTCACCGGTGGCCGGGGCGCAGTACTTC

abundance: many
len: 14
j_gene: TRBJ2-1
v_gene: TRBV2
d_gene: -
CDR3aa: CASNRGGFDNEQFF
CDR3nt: TGTGCCAGCAACAGGGGGGGTTTCGACAATGAGCAGTTCTTC

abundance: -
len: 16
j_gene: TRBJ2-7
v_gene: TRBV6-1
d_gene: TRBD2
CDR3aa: CASSRLAGARGYEQYF
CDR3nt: TGTGCCAGCAGTCGACTAGCGGGAGCCAGGGGGTACGAGCAGTACTTC

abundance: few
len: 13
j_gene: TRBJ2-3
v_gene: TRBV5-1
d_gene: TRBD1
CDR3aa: CASSPGQVDTQYF
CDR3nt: TGCGCCAGCAGCCCGGGACAGGTAGATACGCAGTATTTT

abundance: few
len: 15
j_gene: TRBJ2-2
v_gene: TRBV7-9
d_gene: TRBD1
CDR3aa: CASSSRTGGTGELFF
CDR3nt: TGTGCCAGCAGCTCGAGAACAGGGGGCACCGGGGAGCTGTTTTTT

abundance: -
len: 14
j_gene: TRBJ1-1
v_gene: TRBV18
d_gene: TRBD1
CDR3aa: CASSPTTGNTEASF
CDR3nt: TGTGCCAGCTCACCTACGACAGGGAACACTGAAGCTTCCTTT

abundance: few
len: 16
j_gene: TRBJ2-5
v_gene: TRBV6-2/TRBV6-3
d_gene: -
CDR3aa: CASRVSGVRGQETQYF
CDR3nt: TGTGCCAGCAGAGTCTCCGGGGTAAGAGGCCAAGAGACCCAGTACTTC

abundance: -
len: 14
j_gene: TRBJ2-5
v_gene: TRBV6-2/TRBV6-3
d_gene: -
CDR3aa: CASSDLLGGGTQYF
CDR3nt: TGTGCCAGCAGTGACCTACTAGGGGGTGGGACCCAGTACTTC

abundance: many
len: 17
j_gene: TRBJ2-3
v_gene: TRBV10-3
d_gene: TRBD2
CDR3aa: CAISESGLAGYADTQYF
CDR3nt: TGTGCCATCAGTGAGTCGGGGCTAGCGGGATACGCAGATACGCAGTATTTT

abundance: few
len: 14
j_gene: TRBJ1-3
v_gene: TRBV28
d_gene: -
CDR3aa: CASEGRDSGNTIYF
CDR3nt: TGTGCCAGCGAAGGGAGGGACTCTGGAAACACCATATATTTT

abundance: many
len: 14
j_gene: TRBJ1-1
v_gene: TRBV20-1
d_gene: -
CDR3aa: CSAREGGARTEAFF
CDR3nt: TGCAGTGCTAGAGAAGGAGGCGCTCGTACTGAAGCTTTCTTT

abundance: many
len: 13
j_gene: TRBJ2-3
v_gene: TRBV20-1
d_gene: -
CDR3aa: CSARGSTTDTQYF
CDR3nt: TGCAGTGCTAGAGGCAGTACCACAGATACGCAGTATTTT

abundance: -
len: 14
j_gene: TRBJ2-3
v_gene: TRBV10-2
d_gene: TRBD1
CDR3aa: CASRKGQLTDTQYF
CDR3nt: TGCGCCAGCCGGAAGGGACAGCTCACAGATACGCAGTATTTT

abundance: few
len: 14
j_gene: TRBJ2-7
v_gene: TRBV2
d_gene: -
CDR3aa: CASLLLEGTSEQYF
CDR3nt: TGTGCCAGCCTTTTACTCGAGGGGACAAGCGAGCAGTACTTC

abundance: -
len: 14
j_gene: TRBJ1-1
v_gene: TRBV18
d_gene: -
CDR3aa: CASSPRNEYTEAFF
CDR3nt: TGTGCCAGCTCACCGAGAAATGAGTACACTGAAGCTTTCTTT